The present T cell receptor (beta chain) was sequenced within a study of blood T cell repertoires in COVID-19. Study-wide background: From T cells, B-cell-depleted T cells, or PBMCs came the material, which was cDNA or gDNA.

Original methodology: The assay estimated nucleated cells by amplifying reference gene primers. Measured with immunoSEQ multiplex PCR; TCRdb has only the in-frame clones, and not every one. From that table come the V and J calls and clone size; the DNA was used to work out D and trimming. The table has some 180,000 clones, 70% to 85% seen once. The ends lost 6 bases at V and 2 bases at J; junction bases unmatched: 7. From germline, CDR1 is MNHEY and CDR2 SVGAGI. The CDR3 runs 14 residues. The TCR was taken from a human donor in a cohort sampled during active COVID-19. The sequenced sample was peripheral blood. V usage is TRBV6-5 and J usage is TRBJ2-7; TRBD2 aligns across 7 bases. The CDR3 nucleotides read TGTGCCAGCAGCGACTCGGGGGGACCCTACGAGCAGTACTTC. Translating gives CASSDSGGPYEQYF.